This T cell receptor (beta chain) was sequenced in a study of shared clonotypes between healthy human individuals. For the study at large: Three plates each covered CD4 naive and memory; CD8 naive two, CD8 memory one.

CDR3 length equals 14 residues. Method: immunoSEQ multiplex PCR; TCRdb's copy keeps in-frame clones and lacks some. The repertoire holds about 2.4 million clones, around 94% seen once, with about 0.13% in the top ten. The sequencing sample was made of naive CD4+ T cells sorted from blood. Subset in this sample: CD45RA+ positively selected. The TCR originated in a man aged 18 to 29 in good health. The J gene is TRBJ1-1, the V gene TRBV21-1. TRBV21-1 corresponds to a pseudogene. This chain's CDR3 is CARTQEGRNTEAFF. The CDR3 bases are TGTGCCAGAACCCAAGAGGGCCGGAACACTGAAGCTTTCTTT.